Below, 26 T cell receptor beta chains from the same sample are listed, as sequenced in a study of graft-versus-host responses after intestinal transplantation. Data came from immunoSEQ multiplex PCR; TCRdb stores just in-frame clones and leaves some out. The table lists around 120,000 clones, 95% of them singletons, with about 3.3% in the top ten. These receptors are not linked to any known antigen. The sequenced sample was unstimulated CD8+ T cells sorted from spleen or lymph node cells, obtained before intestinal transplant. The receptors come from a human donor who received an intestinal transplant.

The V and J genes are TRBV5-1 and TRBJ2-4, with D possibly being TRBD2 (6 bases). Germline V CDR1 and CDR2: SGHRS, YFSETQ. CDR3 size: 19 residues. Trimming removed 0 bases at V and 3 bases at J, with 22 bases between. CDR3 in amino acids: CASSLDLTGVVGDKNIQYF. CDR3 nucleotide sequence: TGCGCCAGCAGCTTGGATTTAACGGGGGTCGTGGGCGACAAAAACATTCAGTACTTC.

The chain is built from TRBV13 and TRBJ2-1; the D gene is possibly TRBD1 (5 bases). V lost 4 bases and J 6 bases, leaving 10 bases between the germline ends. The CDR3 contains 13 residues. Germline V gene lookup returns CDR1 PRHDT and CDR2 FYEKMQ (reference sequence). CDR3 DNA: TGTGCCAGCAGCTGGACAAGTGCCAATGAGCAGTTCTTC. This translates into CASSWTSANEQFF.

The chain combines TRBV28 with TRBJ2-1, with 16 bases lining up with TRBD2. The CDR3 covers 18 residues. The V gene's germline CDR1 is MDHEN and CDR2 SYDVKM. The V segment lost 5 bases and the J segment 1 base; nucleotides outside the gene matches: 5. This CDR3 reads CASSLGLAGGLSYNEQFF. The CDR3 region has the DNA TGTGCCAGCAGTCTGGGACTAGCGGGAGGGCTATCCTACAATGAGCAGTTCTTC. Full variable domain (missing parts from reference TRBV28 and TRBJ2-1): DVKVTQSSRYLVKRTGEKVFLECVQDMDHENMFWYRQDPGLGLRLIYFSYDVKMKEKGDIPEGYSVSREKKERFSLILESASTNQTSMYLCASSLGLAGGLSYNEQFFGPGTRLTVL.

This chain links TRBV9 with TRBJ2-7; 9 bases align to TRBD1. The germline CDR1 and CDR2 sequences are SGDLS and YYNGEE. V gave up 4 bases and J gave up 3 bases; unmatched junction bases: 14. There are 17 residues in the CDR3. Written as DNA, the CDR3 is TGTGCCAGCAGCTCCGGGACAGGGAGCCCTCCCGACTACGAGCAGTACTTC. Encoded protein: CASSSGTGSPPDYEQYF.

This chain joins TRBV6-6 and TRBJ1-1; D is possibly TRBD1 (5 bases). The CDR3 is 12 amino acids. V was cut by 4 bases and J by 4 bases, with 7 bases left in between. CDR1 and CDR2 (germline): MNHNY, SVGAGI (reference sequence). CDR3 bases: TGTGCCAGCAGTTGGGGGAGCACTGAAGCTTTCTTT. This codes for CASSWGSTEAFF.

V is TRBV5-1 and J is TRBJ2-1; 7 bases line up with TRBD2. The length of the CDR3 is 18 residues. In germline, CDR1 is SGHRS, CDR2 YFSETQ. The V and J ends lost 6 bases and 0 bases, in that order; junction bases with no gene match: 15. The CDR3, as DNA: TGCGCCAGCATAAAGGAGGGGAGCGGGGATAGCTCCTACAATGAGCAGTTCTTC. Its translation is CASIKEGSGDSSYNEQFF.

V and J are TRBV9 and TRBJ2-2, with no clear D. The CDR3 loop spans 11 amino acids. Trimming pared 0 bases from V and 7 bases from J, leaving 1 base between. Germline values: CDR1 SGDLS, CDR2 YYNGEE. The CDR3 DNA sequence: TGTGCCAGCAGCGTAGACGGGGAGCTGTTTTTT. It is translated as CASSVDGELFF.

The J gene is TRBJ1-2, the V gene TRBV14; D is ambiguous. The germline CDR1 and CDR2 sequences are SGHDN and FVKESK. This CDR3 region has 15 residues. V lost 1 base and J 3 bases, leaving 12 bases between the germline ends. CDR3 nucleotide sequence: TGTGCCAGCAGCCAAGTATCGGGAGCCTACTATGGCTACACCTTC. As protein: CASSQVSGAYYGYTF.

The rearrangement links TRBV13 to TRBJ1-6, with 9 bases aligning to TRBD1. The CDR3 has 15 amino acids. Germline trimming cut 3 bases from V and 7 bases from J; bases unmatched to any gene: 4. Germline V gives CDR1 PRHDT, CDR2 FYEKMQ (reference sequence). CDR3 DNA: TGTGCCAGCAGCTTGGGACAGGGAGGGAATTCACCCCTCCACTTT. Its protein product is CASSLGQGGNSPLHF.

The chain employs TRBV4-3 and TRBJ2-3, with 9 bases fitting TRBD1. The CDR3 totals 17 residues. V was clipped by 0 bases and J by 3 bases; unmatched bases: 7. Germline CDR1 and CDR2: LGHNA and YSLEER. The CDR3: CASSQDLSGTGTDTQYF. The CDR3, as DNA: TGCGCCAGCAGCCAAGATCTTTCCGGGACAGGGACAGATACGCAGTATTTT.

This clone has a handful of counts. The V call is TRBV9, the J call TRBJ2-3; TRBD2 might be the D (5 bases). The V and J ends lost 1 base and 4 bases respectively, with 7 bases between them. Germline V gene lookup returns CDR1 SGDLS and CDR2 YYNGEE. This CDR3 region has 13 residues. The CDR3: CASSVLAADTQYF. Written as DNA, the CDR3 is TGTGCCAGCAGCGTACTAGCCGCAGATACGCAGTATTTT.

As concerns this clone: Different DNA sequences within this sample yield the same CDR3. This chain connects TRBV2 to TRBJ2-1, with D possibly TRBD2 on 5 matching bases. The CDR3 consists of 13 residues. Germline V gene sequence: CDR1 SNHLY, CDR2 FYNNEI. V lost 2 bases to trimming and J lost 8 bases, with 10 bases between them. The CDR3 here is CASSEFLGDEQFF. The CDR3 DNA reads as TGTGCCAGCAGTGAATTTTTGGGAGATGAGCAGTTCTTC.

The V call is TRBV6-5, the J call TRBJ2-7; D is perhaps TRBD1 (6 bases). This CDR3 spans 14 amino acids. Germline V gene data show CDR1 as MNHEY and CDR2 as SVGAGI. V lost 9 bases and J lost 0, with 15 bases in between. Here the CDR3 reads CASSYREASYEQYF. The CDR3 DNA sequence: TGTGCCAGTTCTTACAGGGAAGCCTCCTACGAGCAGTACTTC.

J is TRBJ2-1 and V is TRBV5-6; TRBD2 matches 8 bases. Germline CDR1 is SGHDT and CDR2 is YYEEEE. The CDR3 has 12 residues. V shed 0 bases and J 14 bases; nucleotides not matched to a gene: 4. The CDR3 coding sequence is TGTGCCAGCAGCTTGGCGGGAGGGGGAGAGTTCTTC. Protein: CASSLAGGGEFF.

Comments on this clone: This same CDR3 is encoded by further DNA sequences in the sample. The rearrangement links TRBV27 to TRBJ2-3; D is ambiguous. Germline CDR1 and CDR2: MNHEY and SMNVEV (reference sequence). CDR3 length: 13 amino acids. With 3 bases removed from V and 0 bases from J, the gap between germline ends came to 4 bases. The chain's CDR3 is CASSFGSTDTQYF. The CDR3 DNA follows: TGTGCCAGCAGTTTCGGCAGCACAGATACGCAGTATTTT.

This chain links TRBV27 with TRBJ1-5; the match to TRBD1 covers 8 bases. Per the germline V gene, CDR1 is MNHEY and CDR2 is SMNVEV (reference sequence). Unmatched junction bases numbered 1, after V lost 5 bases and J lost 4 bases. CDR3 length: 13 amino acids. The CDR3 DNA reads as TGTGCCAGCAGTCAGGGGGCGAATCAGCCCCAGCATTTT. Translated: CASSQGANQPQHF.

The chain joins TRBV7-8 to TRBJ1-4; D ambiguous. CDR1 is SGHVS, CDR2 FQNEAQ, per germline. V lost 3 bases, J lost 5 bases, and 13 bases lay in between. The CDR3 has 15 residues. CDR3 nucleotide sequence: TGTGCCAGCAGCTTCGAGACGGAGGAGAATGAAAAACTGTTTTTT. Its translation: CASSFETEENEKLFF. The variable domain in full, completed from reference TRBV7-8 and TRBJ1-4, reads GAGVSQSPRYKVAKRGQDVALRCDPISGHVSLFWYQQALGQGPEFLTYFQNEAQLDKSGLPSDRFFAERPEGSVSTLKIQRTQQEDSAVYLCASSFETEENEKLFFGSGTQLSVL.

The chain links TRBV19 to TRBJ2-7; the D gene is possibly TRBD1 (6 bases). Looked up from germline, CDR1 is LNHDA and CDR2 is SQIVND (reference sequence). Trimming stripped 5 bases from V and 6 bases from J, with 17 bases between. The CDR3 runs 14 residues. The CDR3 loop reads CASSLLHRASEQYF. The CDR3 nucleotides read TGTGCCAGTAGTCTTCTACACAGGGCCTCCGAGCAGTACTTC.

This clone was counted a few times. V is TRBV4-2 and J is TRBJ1-2; 9 positions match TRBD1. V shed 1 base, J shed 3 bases, and the junction held 12 bases outside the gene matches. CDR3 length: 18 residues. Germline V gives CDR1 LGHNA, CDR2 YNFKEQ. CDR3 sequence: CASSQGQPLRQGDYGYTF. The CDR3 bases are TGTGCCAGCAGCCAAGGTCAACCCTTGCGACAGGGGGACTATGGCTACACCTTC.

The chain links TRBV29-1 to TRBJ1-3, with 7 bases identical to TRBD1. Germline V gene data show CDR1 as SQVTM and CDR2 as ANQGSEA. V shed 4 bases, J shed 0 bases, and the junction held 3 bases outside the gene matches. The CDR3 totals 14 residues. CDR3 amino acids: CSVGGTVSGNTIYF. In DNA form, the CDR3 reads TGCAGCGTTGGAGGGACAGTCTCTGGAAACACCATATATTTT.

The J gene is TRBJ2-4, the V gene TRBV18, with 7 positions matching TRBD2. Germline V gene data show CDR1 as KGHSH and CDR2 as LQKENI. The junction had 5 bases not matched to a gene; V was cut back by 3 bases and J by 0 bases. This CDR3 contains 16 residues. CDR3 protein: CASSPASGLAKNIQYF. CDR3 coding DNA: TGTGCCAGCTCACCGGCTAGCGGTCTAGCCAAAAACATTCAGTACTTC.

This clone was counted once. The J gene is TRBJ2-3, the V gene TRBV5-1; TRBD2 matches at 9 bases. Germline CDR1 SGHRS, CDR2 YFSETQ. The CDR3 contains 14 residues. The trim removed 4 bases at V and 3 bases at J, leaving 3 bases unmatched. CDR3 sequence (DNA): TGCGCCAGCAGCATCAGCGGGAGGACAGATACGCAGTATTTT. As protein: CASSISGRTDTQYF.

The chain has TRBV18 and TRBJ2-1; D might be TRBD1 (5 bases). The V and J ends lost 2 bases and 7 bases respectively, with 12 bases between them. The CDR3 covers 14 residues. Germline values: CDR1 KGHSH, CDR2 LQKENI. The CDR3 coding sequence is TGTGCCAGCTCACCATGGCAGGCAGGGAATGAGCAGTTCTTC. As protein: CASSPWQAGNEQFF. Full variable domain (outside the CDR3, taken from reference TRBV18 and TRBJ2-1): NAGVMQNPRHLVRRRGQEARLRCSPMKGHSHVYWYRQLPEEGLKFMVYLQKENIIDESGMPKERFSAEFPKEGPSILRIQQVVRGDSAAYFCASSPWQAGNEQFFGPGTRLTVL.

The chain's CDR3 is CASSSYDWGGTGELFF. CDR3 sequence (DNA): TGTGCCAGCAGTTCATACGACTGGGGAGGCACCGGGGAGCTGTTTTTT. The gene calls are TRBV27 and TRBJ2-2; a possible D gene is TRBD2 (6 bases). The germline V gene encodes CDR1 MNHEY and CDR2 SMNVEV (reference sequence). The CDR3 length is 16 residues. V was trimmed by 4 bases and J by 4 bases, leaving 16 bases between them.

The genes are TRBV27 and TRBJ2-5, with TRBD1 matching over 10 bases. V was pared by 4 bases and J by 11 bases, with 10 bases of the junction left unmatched. This CDR3 region has 14 residues. CDR1 and CDR2 (germline): MNHEY, SMNVEV (reference sequence). CDR3: CASSSTGGGWEQYF. Here the CDR3 DNA reads TGTGCCAGCAGTTCGACAGGGGGCGGGTGGGAGCAGTACTTC.

The genes are TRBV4-3 and TRBJ2-5; D not certain. The CDR3 spans 15 residues. CDR1 and CDR2 from the germline V gene are LGHNA and YSLEER. The V gene lost 0 bases and the J gene lost 4 bases, with 12 bases spanning the gap. The DNA of the CDR3 is TGCGCCAGCAGCCAAGATTGGGATTCGGGAGAGACCCAGTACTTC. This encodes CASSQDWDSGETQYF.